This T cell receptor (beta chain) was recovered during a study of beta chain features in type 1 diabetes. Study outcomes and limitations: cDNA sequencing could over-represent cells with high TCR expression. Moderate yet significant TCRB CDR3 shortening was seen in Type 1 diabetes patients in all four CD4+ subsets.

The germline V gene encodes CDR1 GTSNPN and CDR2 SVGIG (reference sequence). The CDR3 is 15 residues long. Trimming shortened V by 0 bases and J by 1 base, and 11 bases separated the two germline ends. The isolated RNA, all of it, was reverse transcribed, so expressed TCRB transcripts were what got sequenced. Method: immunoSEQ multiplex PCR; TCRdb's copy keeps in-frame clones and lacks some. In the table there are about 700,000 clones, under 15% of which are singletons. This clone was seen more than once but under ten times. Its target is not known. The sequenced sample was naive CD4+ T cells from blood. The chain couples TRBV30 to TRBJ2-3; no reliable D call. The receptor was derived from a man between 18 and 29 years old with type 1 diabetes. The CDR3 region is CAWSVLAAGTDTQYF. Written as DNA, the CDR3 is TGTGCCTGGAGTGTACTCGCGGCGGGCACAGATACGCAGTATTTT.